The sequence of this TCR beta chain was determined in a study of OX40 agonist ivuxolimab in advanced cancers. Overall study context: Ivuxolimab, an agonist antibody against OX40 (CD134), was given to patients. Patients achieving partial responses numbered three: one hepatocellular carcinoma case and two cutaneous melanoma cases. The group had a mean age of around 60 years, ranged from 23 to 79, and was 80% to 85% male. Points from the study as a whole: CD4+ and CD8+ T cells in blood underwent clonal expansion by week 6 at 0.1 to 3.0 mg/kg.

Notes on this clone: The antigen is not known.

The germline gives CDR1 MNHNS, CDR2 SASEGT. The CDR3 is made up of 15 amino acids. The germline V and J ends were trimmed by 3 bases and 4 bases, with 13 bases remaining between them. Sequenced by immunoSEQ multiplex PCR; TCRdb stores in-frame clones only, minus some. Here the sample spans 16,000 or so clones, approximately 77% being singletons. The TCR originated in an adult with an advanced solid tumor such as melanoma, head and neck, liver or kidney cancer. This specimen was CD4+ or CD8+ T cells sorted from blood, taken in a trial of the OX40 agonist ivuxolimab. The chain recombines TRBV6-1 with TRBJ2-1, with TRBD1 as a possible D gene (5 bases). Written as DNA, the CDR3 is TGTGCCAGCAGTGACAGGGCGCTAACTTACAATGAGCAGTTCTTC. This translates into CASSDRALTYNEQFF.